The 8 T cell receptor beta chains listed next were all sequenced from one sample in a study of neurological immune-mediated disorders. TCRdb called the 5' RACE reads again in MiXCR, with one record for every CDR3 protein. The data contain roughly 62,000 distinct CDR3 sequences, roughly 2.5% of them singletons. The sample comprised PBMCs. These receptors were obtained from a man aged 50-60 years with multiple sclerosis.

This clonotype has ten or more counts. The J gene is TRBJ1-1, the V gene TRBV6-1, with a tentative D call TRBD1 (5 bases). The germline V gene has CDR1 MNHNS and CDR2 SASEGT. Trimming cost V 5 bases and J 5 bases, with 12 bases left between them. The CDR3 extends over 13 amino acids. For the CDR3, the DNA is TGTGCCAGCAGTCTACAGGCCTGGACTGAAGCTTTCTTT. Translation gives CASSLQAWTEAFF.

In its sample, this clonotype was seen many times. J is TRBJ1-2 and V is TRBV12-3 or TRBV12-4, with 10 bases that match TRBD1. J gave up 7 bases and V 6 bases, and 5 bases lay outside the gene matches. This CDR3 is 13 amino acids long. CDR3 loop: CASSLGTGAGYTF. CDR3 nucleotide sequence: TGTGCCAGCAGCCTCGGGACAGGGGCTGGCTACACCTTC.

This clonotype was recorded at least ten times. The chain links TRBV6-2 or TRBV6-3 to TRBJ1-1; D remains unclear. CDR1 and CDR2 from the germline V gene are MNHEY and SVGEGT. There are 13 residues in the CDR3. V gave up 4 bases and J gave up 4 bases, with 10 bases separating them. The CDR3 loop is CASSSSGVTEAFF. CDR3 sequence (DNA): TGTGCCAGCAGTTCCTCGGGCGTCACTGAAGCTTTCTTT.

This clonotype was seen ten or more times. The chain employs TRBV21-1 and TRBJ1-2. TRBV21-1 is a listed pseudogene. This CDR3 has 17 amino acids. CDR3 amino acids: CASSKDARQETNYGYTF. The CDR3 DNA follows: TGTGCCAGCAGCAAAGACGCTCGGCAGGAAACTAACTATGGCTACACCTTC.

This clonotype was detected many times. The chain recombines TRBV5-1 with TRBJ2-5; maybe TRBD1 (6 bases). The CDR3 is made up of 14 amino acids. Germline assignment: CDR1 SGHRS and CDR2 YFSETQ. The germline V and J ends were trimmed by 4 bases and 1 base, with 11 bases remaining between them. This chain's CDR3 is CASSTQGPQETQYF. Here the CDR3 DNA reads TGCGCCAGCAGCACACAGGGTCCCCAAGAGACCCAGTACTTC. Variable domain in full (rest from reference TRBV5-1 and TRBJ2-5): KAGVTQTPRYLIKTRGQQVTLSCSPISGHRSVSWYQQTPGQGLQFLFEYFSETQRNKGNFPGRFSGRQFSNSRSEMNVSTLELGDSALYLCASSTQGPQETQYFGPGTRLLVL.

In this sample, this clonotype turned up many times. The genes are TRBV3-1 and TRBJ1-6; 7 bases match TRBD1. Germline V CDR1 and CDR2: LGHDT, YNNKEL (reference sequence). V lost 1 base and J lost 10; bases outside the gene matches: 7. There are 15 residues in the CDR3. The CDR3 reads CASSQVEGARSPLHF. The CDR3 DNA follows: TGTGCCAGCAGCCAAGTTGAGGGGGCTAGGTCACCCCTCCACTTT.

This clonotype appeared many times. The chain is built from TRBV3-1 and TRBJ1-5; D gene ambiguous. Germline-derived CDR1 and CDR2 are LGHDT and YNNKEL (reference sequence). The germline V and J ends were trimmed by 0 bases and 7 bases, with 10 bases remaining between them. The CDR3 is 14 residues long. CDR3 in amino acids: CASSQDSSWQPQHF. DNA of the CDR3: TGTGCCAGCAGCCAAGACTCCAGTTGGCAGCCCCAGCATTTT.

This clonotype appeared many times. V gene TRBV5-1 combines with J gene TRBJ2-7; 11 bases map to TRBD1. CDR3 size: 15 residues. V gave up 2 bases and J gave up 3 bases; unmatched junction bases: 4. Germline values: CDR1 SGHRS, CDR2 YFSETQ. The CDR3 here is CASSLGDRGNYEQYF. Written as DNA, the CDR3 is TGCGCCAGCAGCTTAGGGGACAGGGGGAACTACGAGCAGTACTTC.